The T cell receptor (beta chain) under discussion was sequenced for a study of blood T cell repertoires in COVID-19. TCRdb's table, derived via immunoSEQ multiplex PCR, lists solely in-frame clones and lacks some. Among 170,000 or so clones listed, roughly 83% were seen once. Deletions cut 3 bases from V and 7 bases from J, with 7 bases between. The CDR3 is made up of 12 amino acids. The sequenced sample was peripheral blood. The chain is built from TRBV12-3 or TRBV12-4 and TRBJ2-1; D is unclear. The source is a man aged 18 to 35 with active or convalescent COVID-19. CDR3 sequence (DNA): TGTGCCAGCAGTTTCGGAGATAATGAGCAGTTCTTC. This sequence encodes CASSFGDNEQFF.